Listed below are T cell receptor beta chains from one sample, sequenced in a study of CD8+ T cells in alopecia areata. Sequencing was performed with immunoSEQ multiplex PCR; in TCRdb, only in-frame clones are kept and a portion is missing. The sample shows 170,000 or so clones, roughly 65% of them seen only once. Here the sequenced sample was CD4+ T cells sorted from blood, taken at week 4, from a patient treated with tofacitinib. The receptors come from a human donor with alopecia areata. CDR3s include the opening cysteine and the closing phenylalanine or tryptophan. Each record gives: CDR3 length, clone size, J gene, D gene, V gene, CDR3 DNA, CDR3 protein. The D gene is left open where the match is weak. Not all rows give a size; the values are once, few, many and, for expanded clones, a class.

len: 14; abundance: .; j_gene: TRBJ2-5; d_gene: .; v_gene: TRBV29-1; CDR3nt: TGCAGCGTGGACCCTCAGGGGCAAGGGGAGACCCAGTACTTC; CDR3aa: CSVDPQGQGETQYF
len: 13; abundance: .; j_gene: TRBJ2-1; d_gene: TRBD2; v_gene: TRBV7-6; CDR3nt: TGTGCCAGCAGCTTTCGACTAGCCAATGAGCAGTTCTTC; CDR3aa: CASSFRLANEQFF
len: 12; abundance: few; j_gene: TRBJ1-4; d_gene: .; v_gene: TRBV7-9; CDR3nt: TGTGCCAGCAGCTTTCGAGGGGAACAGCCGTTTTTT; CDR3aa: CASSFRGEQPFF
len: 15; abundance: .; j_gene: TRBJ1-5; d_gene: .; v_gene: TRBV7-9; CDR3nt: TGTGCCAGCAGCACCCGGGACGCCCCGGGCCAGCCCCAGCATTTT; CDR3aa: CASSTRDAPGQPQHF
len: 14; abundance: few; j_gene: TRBJ1-2; d_gene: .; v_gene: TRBV9; CDR3nt: TGTGCCAGCAGCGGGTGGGGGGGCAACTATGGCTACACCTTC; CDR3aa: CASSGWGGNYGYTF
len: 17; abundance: few; j_gene: TRBJ2-3; d_gene: TRBD2; v_gene: TRBV2; CDR3nt: TGTGCCAGCCGGAGACGGACTAGCGGGGCTAGCACAGATACGCAGTATTTT; CDR3aa: CASRRRTSGASTDTQYF
len: 15; abundance: .; j_gene: TRBJ2-5; d_gene: .; v_gene: TRBV4-1; CDR3nt: TGCGCCAGCAGCCACGGGAAAATTTACGGGGAGACCCAGTACTTC; CDR3aa: CASSHGKIYGETQYF
len: 14; abundance: .; j_gene: TRBJ1-2; d_gene: TRBD1; v_gene: TRBV7-2; CDR3nt: TGTGCCAGCAGCCAACAGGGGGCTCTGGAGGGCTACACCTTC; CDR3aa: CASSQQGALEGYTF
len: 13; abundance: few; j_gene: TRBJ1-2; d_gene: .; v_gene: TRBV29-1; CDR3nt: TGCAGCGTTGGTGAGGGGATCGGCTATGGCTACACCTTC; CDR3aa: CSVGEGIGYGYTF
len: 11; abundance: .; j_gene: TRBJ1-1; d_gene: .; v_gene: TRBV29-1; CDR3nt: TGCAGCGGGGGGCTAGGGGCTGAAGCTTTCTTT; CDR3aa: CSGGLGAEAFF
len: 16; abundance: .; j_gene: TRBJ2-5; d_gene: TRBD2; v_gene: TRBV10-3; CDR3nt: TGTGCCATCGGGCTAAGCGGGGGGCTCGTGGTGGAGACCCAGTACTTC; CDR3aa: CAIGLSGGLVVETQYF
len: 14; abundance: few; j_gene: TRBJ2-3; d_gene: .; v_gene: TRBV2; CDR3nt: TGTGCCAGCAGTGAAGGGGACAATCCAGATACGCAGTATTTT; CDR3aa: CASSEGDNPDTQYF
len: 13; abundance: .; j_gene: TRBJ1-5; d_gene: .; v_gene: TRBV6-1; CDR3nt: TGTGCCAGCAGCAAAGGGGGGAATCAGCCCCAGCATTTT; CDR3aa: CASSKGGNQPQHF
len: 15; abundance: few; j_gene: TRBJ1-5; d_gene: TRBD1; v_gene: TRBV7-2; CDR3nt: TGTGCCAGCAGCTTAAGGGGGCACCCCAATCAGCCCCAGCATTTT; CDR3aa: CASSLRGHPNQPQHF
len: 15; abundance: .; j_gene: TRBJ1-5; d_gene: .; v_gene: TRBV2; CDR3nt: TGTGCCAGCAGTGAAGGTTGGCCAGGAGTCCAGCCCCAGCATTTT; CDR3aa: CASSEGWPGVQPQHF
len: 12; abundance: .; j_gene: TRBJ1-1; d_gene: .; v_gene: TRBV18; CDR3nt: TGTGCCAGCTCACCACAGCTGGGAGAAGCTTTCTTT; CDR3aa: CASSPQLGEAFF
len: 15; abundance: .; j_gene: TRBJ1-4; d_gene: .; v_gene: TRBV6-5; CDR3nt: TGTGCCAGCAGTTACGTCGGTGTGGGGAATGAAAAACTGTTTTTT; CDR3aa: CASSYVGVGNEKLFF
len: 15; abundance: .; j_gene: TRBJ2-1; d_gene: .; v_gene: TRBV30; CDR3nt: TGTGCCTGGAGTGTTCGGGCGACCTCGGACAAAAAGCAGTTCTTC; CDR3aa: CAWSVRATSDKKQFF
len: 14; abundance: once; j_gene: TRBJ1-1; d_gene: .; v_gene: TRBV5-4; CDR3nt: TGTGCCAGCAGCCCGACTTTGAGCAGCACTGAAGCTTTCTTT; CDR3aa: CASSPTLSSTEAFF
len: 14; abundance: .; j_gene: TRBJ2-7; d_gene: TRBD2; v_gene: TRBV30; CDR3nt: TGTGCCTGGAGATATAGCGGGGGGGGATACGAGCAGTACTTC; CDR3aa: CAWRYSGGGYEQYF
len: 14; abundance: few; j_gene: TRBJ1-5; d_gene: .; v_gene: TRBV29-1; CDR3nt: TGCAGCATTAAACAGGGCCGGCCGGGTCAGCCCCAGCATTTT; CDR3aa: CSIKQGRPGQPQHF
len: 13; abundance: .; j_gene: TRBJ1-1; d_gene: .; v_gene: TRBV4-2; CDR3nt: TGTGCCAGCAGCCCTGCCCAGCGGACTGAAGCTTTCTTT; CDR3aa: CASSPAQRTEAFF
len: 14; abundance: .; j_gene: TRBJ2-2; d_gene: TRBD2; v_gene: TRBV27; CDR3nt: TGTGCCACCAGGCGGGGGGCCAACACCGGGGAGCTGTTTTTT; CDR3aa: CATRRGANTGELFF
len: 14; abundance: .; j_gene: TRBJ1-5; d_gene: .; v_gene: TRBV5-4; CDR3nt: TGTGCCAGCAGCTTGGGAGGGTCGGCTCAGCCCCAGCATTTT; CDR3aa: CASSLGGSAQPQHF
len: 11; abundance: .; j_gene: TRBJ1-2; d_gene: .; v_gene: TRBV29-1; CDR3nt: TGCAGCGTTGGGGCAGGGGATGGCTACACCTTC; CDR3aa: CSVGAGDGYTF
len: 14; abundance: few; j_gene: TRBJ2-7; d_gene: .; v_gene: TRBV13; CDR3nt: TGTGCCAGCAGCTTAAGGGGAACTATTAGCGAGCAGTACTTC; CDR3aa: CASSLRGTISEQYF
len: 17; abundance: .; j_gene: TRBJ2-3; d_gene: TRBD1; v_gene: TRBV4-3; CDR3nt: TGCGCCAGCAGCCAAGATTTTCGACAGGGGGCATCAGATACGCAGTATTTT; CDR3aa: CASSQDFRQGASDTQYF
len: 13; abundance: .; j_gene: TRBJ2-2; d_gene: .; v_gene: TRBV9; CDR3nt: TGTGCCAGCAGCGTAGGAGGGACCGGGGAGCTGTTTTTT; CDR3aa: CASSVGGTGELFF
len: 15; abundance: few; j_gene: TRBJ2-2; d_gene: .; v_gene: TRBV5-4; CDR3nt: TGTGCCAGCAGCCCGGCCAGGGGGGCCACCGGGGAGCTGTTTTTT; CDR3aa: CASSPARGATGELFF
len: 14; abundance: .; j_gene: TRBJ2-5; d_gene: TRBD2; v_gene: TRBV5-1; CDR3nt: TGCGCCAGCAGCGCAGCGGGGGGCCAAGAGACCCAGTACTTC; CDR3aa: CASSAAGGQETQYF
len: 12; abundance: .; j_gene: TRBJ1-1; d_gene: .; v_gene: TRBV30; CDR3nt: TGTGCCTGTCTCCCCAGGTTCACTGAAGCTTTCTTT; CDR3aa: CACLPRFTEAFF
len: 14; abundance: few; j_gene: TRBJ2-1; d_gene: TRBD1; v_gene: TRBV10-3; CDR3nt: TGTGCCATCAGTCCCTCAGGACAGGGCAATGAGCAGTTCTTC; CDR3aa: CAISPSGQGNEQFF
len: 13; abundance: .; j_gene: TRBJ2-7; d_gene: .; v_gene: TRBV6-1; CDR3nt: TGTGCCAGCAGGCGAGGACAGTCCTACGAGCAGTACTTC; CDR3aa: CASRRGQSYEQYF
len: 17; abundance: .; j_gene: TRBJ2-7; d_gene: TRBD1; v_gene: TRBV4-2; CDR3nt: TGTGCCAGCAGCCAAGATGCCCTTTCGGGACAGCCATACGAGCAGTACTTC; CDR3aa: CASSQDALSGQPYEQYF
len: 13; abundance: .; j_gene: TRBJ1-1; d_gene: .; v_gene: TRBV27; CDR3nt: TGTGCCAGCAGTCTACATGGGGAACCTGAAGCTTTCTTT; CDR3aa: CASSLHGEPEAFF
len: 12; abundance: once; j_gene: TRBJ1-1; d_gene: .; v_gene: TRBV5-1; CDR3nt: TGCGCCAGCAGCTTCGGCGGCACTGAAGCTTTCTTT; CDR3aa: CASSFGGTEAFF
len: 14; abundance: few; j_gene: TRBJ2-3; d_gene: TRBD2; v_gene: TRBV19; CDR3nt: TGTGCCAGCGGACTAGCGGGGATCACAGATACGCAGTATTTT; CDR3aa: CASGLAGITDTQYF
len: 15; abundance: .; j_gene: TRBJ2-7; d_gene: TRBD2; v_gene: TRBV5-1; CDR3nt: TGCGCCAGCAGCGTCACTAGCGGGGACTCCTACGAGCAGTACTTC; CDR3aa: CASSVTSGDSYEQYF